The present TCR beta chain was sequenced within a study of T-cell reconstitution after alpha-beta-depleted transplantation in children. This clonotype was seen at least ten times. This CDR3 region has 14 residues. Germline-derived CDR1 and CDR2 are SQVTM and ANQGSEA. V was cut by 5 bases and J by 0 bases, with 10 bases left in between. Preparation of the TCRbeta library was carried out with unique molecular identifiers. TCRdb recomputed calls from the PCR reads with MiXCR, one row per CDR3 protein. The table has a few hundred thousand distinct CDR3 sequences, 9.7% seen once. This TCR was recovered from a human donor who donated a stem cell graft to a child with SCID. Sequencing used PBMCs from the stem cell graft donor, obtained from the stem cell graft. The V call is TRBV29-1, the J call TRBJ1-4, with TRBD1 as a possible D gene (5 bases). CDR3 DNA: TGCAGCGTTCGGGGGATTGCAACTAATGAAAAACTGTTTTTT. As protein: CSVRGIATNEKLFF.